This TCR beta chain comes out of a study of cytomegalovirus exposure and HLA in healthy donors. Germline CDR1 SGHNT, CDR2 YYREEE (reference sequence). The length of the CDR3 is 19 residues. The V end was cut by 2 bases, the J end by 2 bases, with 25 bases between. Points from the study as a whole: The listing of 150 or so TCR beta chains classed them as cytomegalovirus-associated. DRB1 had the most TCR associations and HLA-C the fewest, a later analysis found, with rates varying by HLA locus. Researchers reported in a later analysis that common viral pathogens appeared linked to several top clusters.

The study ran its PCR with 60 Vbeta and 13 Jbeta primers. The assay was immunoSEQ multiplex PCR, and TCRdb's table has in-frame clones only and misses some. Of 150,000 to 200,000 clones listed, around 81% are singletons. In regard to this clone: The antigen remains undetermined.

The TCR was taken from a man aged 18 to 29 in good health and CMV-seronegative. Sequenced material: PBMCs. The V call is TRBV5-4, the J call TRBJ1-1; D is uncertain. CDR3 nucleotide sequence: TGTGCCAGCAGCTTTGTGCTTTCCGGTCCTTACTCGGGAAACACTGAAGCTTTCTTT. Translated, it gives CASSFVLSGPYSGNTEAFF.